Listed here are 3 T cell receptor beta chains from one sample, sequenced in a study of regulatory T cells in long-lasting Graves disease. Building the TCR beta libraries relied on iRepertoire HTBI primers, and CDR3 regions underwent Arm-PCR. MiXCR, applied by TCRdb to the multiplex PCR reads, yields one record per CDR3 protein. The sample includes over 400,000 distinct CDR3 sequences, approximately 15% of them seen just once. Time point denoted: newly diagnosed GD, antithyroid drugs for less than 3 months. Extracted PBMC RNA gave rise to the TCR library. The sample also formed part of further work on T cells in Graves' hyperthyroidism and ophthalmopathy.

The sample here was peripheral blood mononuclear cells (PBMCs), taken at new diagnosis, from a patient treated with antithyroid drugs. The origin of the receptors is a woman in her forties or fifties with Graves disease.

The chain recombines TRBV11-2 with TRBJ2-5; D is ambiguous. This CDR3 is 14 amino acids long. V shed 5 bases and J shed 5 bases, with 15 bases lying between them. Germline lookup yields CDR1 SGHAT and CDR2 FQNNGV. The CDR3 DNA reads TGTGCCAGCAGCCCCGGCCCACCAGTGGAGACCCAGTACTTC. Translation: CASSPGPPVETQYF. Together with reference TRBV11-2 and TRBJ2-5, the CDR3 gives the full variable domain: EAGVAQSPRYKIIEKRQSVAFWCNPISGHATLYWYQQILGQGPKLLIQFQNNGVVDDSQLPKDRFSAERLKGVDSTLKIQPAKLEDSAVYLCASSPGPPVETQYFGPGTRLLVL.

This clonotype has at least ten counts. J is TRBJ2-2 and V is TRBV9, with 10 bases matching TRBD2. CDR3 length: 16 amino acids. Losses at the gene ends were 3 bases for V and 10 bases for J; bases not matched to a gene: 12. Looked up from germline, CDR1 is SGDLS and CDR2 is YYNGEE. The CDR3 DNA follows: TGTGCCAGCAGCGCGCATAGCGGGAGGCCCTTAGAGGAGCTGTTTTTT. As protein: CASSAHSGRPLEELFF.

The chain carries TRBV20-1 and TRBJ2-2; 8 bases match TRBD1. The CDR3 has 13 amino acids. Germline loops: CDR1 DFQATT, CDR2 SNEGSKA (reference sequence). Trimming removed 5 bases from V and 5 bases from J; junction bases left unmatched: 4. In DNA form, the CDR3 reads TGCAGTGCTGTACAGGGGGGAACCGGGGAGCTGTTTTTT. It yields the protein CSAVQGGTGELFF.